Each of the 23 T cell receptor beta chains below was sequenced from the same sample in a study of T cell responses to AZD1222 COVID-19 vaccine. Method: immunoSEQ multiplex PCR; TCRdb's copy keeps in-frame clones and lacks some. The sample gives under 85,000 clones, approximately 86% of which show up once; 5% is in the top ten. The specimen comprised peripheral blood, sampled on day 0 of MenACWY control vaccination. The source of these receptors is an adult in good health.

DNA for the CDR3: TGTGCCAGCAGCCCCCTGAGACCTACCGGGGAGCTGTTTTTT. Translated: CASSPLRPTGELFF. This chain joins TRBV7-9 and TRBJ2-2, with unresolved D. The CDR3 consists of 14 residues. Germline-derived CDR1 and CDR2 are SEHNR and FQNEAQ (reference sequence). The V end lost 5 bases, the J end lost 5 bases, and 12 bases lay between the germline ends.

The V and J genes are TRBV7-2 and TRBJ2-1; the D is unclear. The CDR3 extends over 16 amino acids. Germline V lookup: CDR1 SGHTA, CDR2 FQGNSA. V was clipped by 1 base and J by 3 bases, with 13 bases between them. This chain's CDR3 is CASSLVGKTYYNEQFF. CDR3 coding DNA: TGTGCCAGCAGCTTAGTTGGCAAGACGTACTACAATGAGCAGTTCTTC.

This chain connects TRBV13 to TRBJ1-2, with TRBD1 matching 8 bases. This CDR3 spans 16 amino acids. With 2 bases clipped from V and 3 bases from J, the junction kept 8 bases outside the gene matches. Per the germline V gene, CDR1 is PRHDT and CDR2 is FYEKMQ (reference sequence). This chain's CDR3 is CASSLRQGAQDYGYTF. DNA for the CDR3: TGTGCCAGCAGCTTACGGCAGGGGGCGCAAGACTATGGCTACACCTTC.

The chain links TRBV7-9 to TRBJ1-6; weak D call: TRBD1 (5 bases). This CDR3 has 14 residues. Looked up from germline, CDR1 is SEHNR and CDR2 is FQNEAQ (reference sequence). Trimming took off 0 bases at V and 11 bases at J, with 11 bases between the two ends. CDR3 in DNA: TGTGCCAGCAGCTTAGCGTGGGGGGGGGCACCCCTCCACTTT. Translating it yields CASSLAWGGAPLHF. The entire variable domain, with the rest obtained from reference TRBV7-9 and TRBJ1-6, is as follows: DTGVSQNPRHKITKRGQNVTFRCDPISEHNRLYWYRQTLGQGPEFLTYFQNEAQLEKSRLLSDRFSAERPKGSFSTLEIQRTEQGDSAMYLCASSLAWGGAPLHFGNGTRLTVT.

To note about this clone: An end of the junction differs from the germline gene, which may be a read error. V gene TRBV6-1 combines with J gene TRBJ1-2, with D possibly matching TRBD1 (5 bases). This CDR3 contains 11 residues. From germline, CDR1 is MNHNS and CDR2 SASEGT. In DNA, the CDR3 is TGTGCCAGCAGTGAAAGGGGCGAGAAGACTTTC. Its translation: CASSERGEKTF.

V usage is TRBV5-6 and J usage is TRBJ1-5, with D possibly being TRBD1 (6 bases). The CDR3 contains 12 residues. In germline, CDR1 is SGHDT, CDR2 YYEEEE. V lost 4 bases to trimming and J lost 7 bases, with 9 bases between them. The CDR3 protein is CASSKGEQPQHF. CDR3 coding DNA: TGTGCCAGCAGCAAGGGGGAGCAGCCCCAGCATTTT. The full variable domain, with the rest looked up from reference TRBV5-6 and TRBJ1-5, is DAGVTQSPTHLIKTRGQQVTLRCSPKSGHDTVSWYQQALGQGPQFIFQYYEEEERQRGNFPDRFSGHQFPNYSSELNVNALLLGDSALYLCASSKGEQPQHFGDGTRLSIL.

The CDR3 is CAISEAQRPGELFF. The CDR3 nucleotides read TGTGCCATCAGTGAAGCCCAGCGGCCCGGGGAGCTGTTTTTT. V and J are TRBV10-3 and TRBJ2-2; possible D gene TRBD2, 5 bases. The CDR3 length is 14 residues. Trimming pared 3 bases from V and 6 bases from J, leaving 11 bases between. CDR1 and CDR2 (germline): ENHRY, SYGVKD.

The CDR3 nucleotides read TGTGCCAGCAGTTTACAGGGGACCCCCACAGATACGCAGTATTTT. Its translation: CASSLQGTPTDTQYF. The rearrangement uses TRBV6-5 and TRBJ2-3; TRBD1 agrees at 7 bases. V gave up 4 bases and J gave up 2 bases; unmatched junction bases: 6. The germline CDR1 and CDR2 sequences are MNHEY and SVGAGI. The CDR3 spans 15 residues.

In its sample, this clone was seen a few times. The chain is built from TRBV6-1 and TRBJ2-7; the D gene is possibly TRBD2 (5 bases). Trimming shortened V by 2 bases and J by 6 bases, and 14 bases separated the two germline ends. The CDR3 spans 14 residues. CDR1 and CDR2 from the germline V gene are MNHNS and SASEGT. CDR3 sequence: CASSESDGVFEQYF. CDR3 bases: TGTGCCAGCAGTGAATCAGACGGGGTTTTCGAGCAGTACTTC.

The J gene is TRBJ2-1, the V gene TRBV29-1; D perhaps matches TRBD2 (6 bases). Trimming removed 3 bases from V and 8 bases from J, with 11 bases in between. This CDR3 is 12 amino acids long. Per the germline V gene, CDR1 is SQVTM and CDR2 is ANQGSEA. CDR3 loop: CSVDARRDEQFF. Written as DNA, the CDR3 is TGCAGCGTTGACGCAAGGAGGGATGAGCAGTTCTTC.

The gene calls are TRBV6-5 and TRBJ1-2, with TRBD1 identical over 7 bases. Per the germline V gene, CDR1 is MNHEY and CDR2 is SVGAGI. The CDR3 contains 16 residues. V trimming: 4 bases; J trimming: 4 bases; junction bases outside the gene matches: 12. CDR3 DNA: TGTGCCAGCAGTTCGCCCAGTCAGGGGGACGGCTATGGCTACACCTTC. Translated: CASSSPSQGDGYGYTF.

This clone has a single count. The chain combines TRBV6-2 or TRBV6-3 with TRBJ1-5, with 10 bases fitting TRBD1. The CDR3 covers 18 residues. V dropped 2 bases and J dropped 1; count of bases not matched to a gene: 8. Germline V gives CDR1 MNHEY, CDR2 SVGEGT. The CDR3 region is CASSYPGQGKWSNQPQHF. The CDR3 DNA reads as TGTGCCAGCAGTTACCCGGGACAGGGGAAGTGGAGCAATCAGCCCCAGCATTTT.

The chain is built from TRBV29-1 and TRBJ2-7, with D possibly being TRBD1 (5 bases). Germline CDR1 is SQVTM and CDR2 is ANQGSEA. The CDR3 contains 12 residues. The V and J ends lost 7 bases and 6 bases respectively, with 16 bases between them. The CDR3 loop reads CSAQKGAGEQYF. The CDR3 nucleotides read TGCAGCGCACAAAAAGGGGCCGGCGAGCAGTACTTC.

V is TRBV7-2 and J is TRBJ2-3; D gene ambiguous. The CDR3 spans 14 residues. CDR1 is SGHTA and CDR2 is FQGNSA in the germline V gene. Between the trimmed V and J ends, which lost 4 bases and 0 bases, there was a span of 8 bases. The CDR3 sequence is CASSSRSSTDTQYF. CDR3 in DNA: TGTGCCAGCAGCTCCCGGAGCAGCACAGATACGCAGTATTTT.

V gene TRBV4-1 combines with J gene TRBJ1-4, with D maybe TRBD1 (5 bases). V lost 3 bases, J lost 5 bases, and 22 bases lay in between. CDR3 length: 18 residues. The V gene's germline CDR1 is MGHRA and CDR2 YSYEKL. The CDR3 region has the DNA TGCGCCAGCAGCCAGATAGGACCCGAGTTTCGGGGGAATGAAAAACTGTTTTTT. Translating it yields CASSQIGPEFRGNEKLFF.

The chain is built from TRBV7-9 and TRBJ1-2; a possible D gene is TRBD1 (6 bases). CDR3 length: 16 residues. V lost 5 bases, J lost 4 bases, and 20 bases lay in between. Germline lookup yields CDR1 SEHNR and CDR2 FQNEAQ (reference sequence). In DNA form, the CDR3 reads TGTGCCAGCAGCCCTACAGGTCGGGGGCCCGCCTATGGCTACACCTTC. This gives the protein CASSPTGRGPAYGYTF.

The rearrangement links TRBV3-1 (or the pseudogene TRBV3-2) to TRBJ2-1; no clear D. V lost 5 bases and J lost 2, with 7 bases in between. The CDR3 is 13 residues long. CDR1 and CDR2 (germline): LGHDT, YNNKEL (reference sequence). The DNA for the CDR3 is TGTGCCAGCAGCGCAGAAACCTACAATGAGCAGTTCTTC. Protein product: CASSAETYNEQFF.

The chain links TRBV21-1 to TRBJ1-6. TRBV21-1 is a known pseudogene. This CDR3 region has 12 residues. CDR3 DNA sequence: TGTGCCAGCAAGAGGCTCAATTCACCCCTCCACTTT. Translated, it gives CASKRLNSPLHF.

The rearrangement uses TRBV15 and TRBJ1-2; D possibly corresponds to TRBD1 (5 bases). Trimming shortened V by 1 base and J by 5 bases, and 17 bases separated the two germline ends. This CDR3 has 16 amino acids. Germline V lookup: CDR1 LNHNV, CDR2 YYDKDF (reference sequence). CDR3 sequence: CATSRGSQGLYYGYTF. Here the CDR3 DNA reads TGTGCCACCAGCAGAGGGTCTCAGGGTCTATATTATGGCTACACCTTC. The complete variable domain, with remaining parts taken from reference TRBV15 and TRBJ1-2, reads DAMVIQNPRYQVTQFGKPVTLSCSQTLNHNVMYWYQQKSSQAPKLLFHYYDKDFNNEADTPDNFQSRRPNTSFCFLDIRSPGLGDTAMYLCATSRGSQGLYYGYTFGSGTRLTVV.

The chain uses TRBV12-3 or TRBV12-4 and TRBJ1-2; D possibly corresponds to TRBD1 (6 bases). V gave up 2 bases and J gave up 8 bases, with 12 bases separating them. This CDR3 has 13 amino acids. The CDR3 spells CASSLQAGAGYTF. As DNA, the CDR3 is TGTGCCAGCAGTTTACAGGCAGGGGCAGGCTACACCTTC.

This CDR3 reads CASGQASTDTQYF. The CDR3, as DNA: TGTGCCAGCGGGCAGGCCAGCACAGATACGCAGTATTTT. The chain links TRBV7-3 to TRBJ2-3, with no clear D. Trimming removed 8 bases from V and 0 bases from J, with 9 bases in between. CDR1 and CDR2 from the germline V gene are SGHTA and FQGTGA. CDR3 size: 13 residues. The entire variable domain, with the rest obtained from reference TRBV7-3 and TRBJ2-3, is as follows: GAGVSQTPSNKVTEKGKYVELRCDPISGHTALYWYRQSLGQGPEFLIYFQGTGAADDSGLPNDRFFAVRPEGSVSTLKIQRTERGDSAVYLCASGQASTDTQYFGPGTRLTVL.

A few counts support this clone. The V call is TRBV11-2, the J call TRBJ1-2, with a weak D call TRBD1 (6 bases). Germline lookup yields CDR1 SGHAT and CDR2 FQNNGV. V was cut by 3 bases and J by 1 base, with 18 bases left in between. CDR3 length: 17 residues. CDR3 loop: CASSLTTGTLDNYGYTF. DNA of the CDR3: TGTGCCAGCAGCTTGACAACCGGGACATTGGATAACTATGGCTACACCTTC. Together with reference TRBV11-2 and TRBJ1-2, the CDR3 gives the full variable domain: EAGVAQSPRYKIIEKRQSVAFWCNPISGHATLYWYQQILGQGPKLLIQFQNNGVVDDSQLPKDRFSAERLKGVDSTLKIQPAKLEDSAVYLCASSLTTGTLDNYGYTFGSGTRLTVV.

J is TRBJ2-7 and V is TRBV12-3 or TRBV12-4; D is ambiguous. This CDR3 contains 13 residues. V dropped 3 bases and J dropped 1 base, with 7 bases sitting between them. The CDR3 sequence: CASSLPPSYEQYF. DNA for the CDR3: TGTGCCAGCAGTTTGCCCCCATCCTACGAGCAGTACTTC.